This TCR beta chain was identified during a study of T-cell reconstitution after alpha-beta-depleted transplantation in children. General study findings and limits: Two months or so post-transplant, alpha-beta T cells reportedly derived from several hundred expanded graft clones.

V shed 4 bases and J shed 2 bases, with 15 bases lying between them. The CDR3 totals 15 residues. Germline CDR1 MGHRA, CDR2 YSYEKL. Notes on this clonotype: Its matching antigen is unknown.

Researchers prepared the TCRbeta library using unique molecular identifiers, the study reports. TCRdb analysed the PCR reads with MiXCR anew, one entry per CDR3 protein. The sample carries 45,000 to 60,000 distinct CDR3 sequences, approximately 52% recorded once. The source material was peripheral blood, sampled before TCRalphabeta/CD19-depleted stem cell transplant. The TCR was taken from a boy in the first two years of life with SCID, due to receive a stem cell transplant. The rearrangement joins TRBV4-1 to TRBJ2-7; tentatively, D is TRBD1 (6 bases). The CDR3 DNA sequence: TGCGCCAGCAGCCGTACTAGGACAGCACCCTACGAGCAGTACTTC. Translation gives CASSRTRTAPYEQYF.